These 29 T cell receptor beta chains were sequenced from one sample in a study of technical replicates of blood from several donors. Only in-frame clones appear in the TCRdb table, and some are missing; sequencing was by immunoSEQ multiplex PCR. The sample includes about 88,000 clones, 85% to 95% of them seen just once. The sequencing sample was made of T cells isolated from PBMCs. The receptor set was obtained from a human donor in good health.

The chain recombines TRBV19 with TRBJ1-2; unclear D gene. V was pared by 7 bases and J by 1 base, with 22 bases between. There are 17 residues in the CDR3. From germline, CDR1 is LNHDA and CDR2 SQIVND (reference sequence). CDR3 sequence: CASTPTGFVLVNYGYTF. CDR3 sequence (DNA): TGTGCCAGTACCCCAACGGGGTTTGTCCTCGTTAACTATGGCTACACCTTC.

The chain carries TRBV30 and TRBJ2-5; D perhaps matches TRBD2 (7 bases). The CDR3 consists of 12 residues. Per germline, CDR1 GTSNPN and CDR2 SVGIG (reference sequence). The V and J ends lost 5 bases and 5 bases respectively, with 12 bases between them. The CDR3 reads CAWEGGIETQYF. CDR3 in DNA: TGTGCCTGGGAGGGGGGGATCGAGACCCAGTACTTC.

The chain couples TRBV28 to TRBJ2-5; 7 positions agree with TRBD2. The CDR3 runs 16 residues. V shed 3 bases and J 5 bases; nucleotides not matched to a gene: 12. Looked up from germline, CDR1 is MDHEN and CDR2 is SYDVKM. CDR3 DNA sequence: TGTGCCAGCAGTTTCAGCCGGGACTATCAAGGGGAGACCCAGTACTTC. Its translation: CASSFSRDYQGETQYF.

V and J are TRBV29-1 and TRBJ1-4; no reliable D call. The ends were cut back, 2 bases at V and 5 bases at J, with 6 bases in the middle. This CDR3 contains 12 residues. The germline V gene encodes CDR1 SQVTM and CDR2 ANQGSEA. CDR3 region: CSVETENEKLFF. In DNA form, the CDR3 reads TGCAGCGTTGAAACGGAGAATGAAAAACTGTTTTTT.

V is TRBV27 and J is TRBJ2-2; 11 nucleotides match TRBD2. The V and J ends lost 2 bases and 0 bases, in that order; junction bases with no gene match: 8. CDR3 size: 19 residues. Germline CDR1 MNHEY, CDR2 SMNVEV (reference sequence). CDR3 DNA: TGTGCCAGCAGTTTAGAAACCCTAGCGGGAGGCCCGAACACCGGGGAGCTGTTTTTT. This sequence encodes CASSLETLAGGPNTGELFF.

The gene calls are TRBV30 and TRBJ1-4; 7 bases are shared with TRBD1. Germline V CDR1 and CDR2: GTSNPN, SVGIG (reference sequence). V lost 1 base, J lost 3 bases, and 14 bases stayed unmatched. CDR3 size: 18 residues. This CDR3 reads CAWSAGQFFGVANEKLFF. Written as DNA, the CDR3 is TGTGCCTGGAGTGCGGGACAGTTCTTTGGAGTCGCTAATGAAAAACTGTTTTTT.

In its sample, this clone was seen once. The rearrangement joins TRBV28 to TRBJ1-1; perhaps TRBD1 as D (6 bases). CDR1 MDHEN and CDR2 SYDVKM come from the germline V gene. V dropped 3 bases and J dropped 3 bases, with 20 bases sitting between them. The CDR3 contains 17 residues. The CDR3 DNA sequence: TGTGCCAGCAGTTTTAACACCCGAGTAAGACAGGACACTGAAGCTTTCTTT. It yields the protein CASSFNTRVRQDTEAFF.

The rearrangement joins TRBV7-9 to TRBJ2-1; the match to TRBD1 covers 9 bases. Germline V gives CDR1 SEHNR, CDR2 FQNEAQ (reference sequence). V lost 5 bases, J lost 8 bases, and 13 bases stayed unmatched. This CDR3 is 16 amino acids long. CDR3 loop: CASSIGQGIGGHEQFF. In DNA form, the CDR3 reads TGTGCCAGCAGCATAGGACAGGGGATAGGAGGCCATGAGCAGTTCTTC.

This chain joins TRBV28 and TRBJ2-2; maybe TRBD2 (6 bases). CDR1 and CDR2 from the germline V gene are MDHEN and SYDVKM. The ends were cut back, 7 bases at V and 6 bases at J, with 12 bases in the middle. This CDR3 is 13 amino acids long. DNA for the CDR3: TGTGCCAGCACTCGACTAGTTCCCGGGGAGCTGTTTTTT. Its protein is CASTRLVPGELFF. Using reference TRBV28 and TRBJ2-2 for the parts outside the CDR3, the full variable domain is DVKVTQSSRYLVKRTGEKVFLECVQDMDHENMFWYRQDPGLGLRLIYFSYDVKMKEKGDIPEGYSVSREKKERFSLILESASTNQTSMYLCASTRLVPGELFFGEGSRLTVL.

This chain connects TRBV7-6 to TRBJ2-7, with 13 bases fitting TRBD2. This CDR3 has 17 amino acids. Germline trimming cut 1 base from V and 3 bases from J; bases unmatched to any gene: 6. Germline CDR1 is SGHVS and CDR2 is FNYEAQ. The CDR3 DNA reads as TGTGCCAGCAGCTTAGAATCCGGACTAGCGGGAGTCTACGAGCAGTACTTC. Protein: CASSLESGLAGVYEQYF.

J is TRBJ1-5 and V is TRBV29-1, with TRBD1 as a possible D gene (6 bases). CDR3 size: 13 residues. Trimming stripped 4 bases from V and 3 bases from J, with 10 bases between. The germline V gene encodes CDR1 SQVTM and CDR2 ANQGSEA. CDR3: CSVVGAPNQPQHF. CDR3 DNA: TGCAGCGTTGTGGGGGCCCCCAATCAGCCCCAGCATTTT.

The rearrangement links TRBV25-1 to TRBJ2-3, with 8 bases aligning to TRBD2. The CDR3 is made up of 15 amino acids. V shed 4 bases and J 2 bases; nucleotides not matched to a gene: 5. The germline V gene has CDR1 MGHDK and CDR2 SYGVNS. The CDR3 DNA follows: TGTGCCAGCAGTGCATACGGGGGGGTCACAGATACGCAGTATTTT. This gives the protein CASSAYGGVTDTQYF.

The genes are TRBV29-1 and TRBJ2-5, with 8 bases matching TRBD1. CDR1 is SQVTM, CDR2 ANQGSEA, per germline. J was trimmed by 4 bases and V by 7 bases; bases with no gene match: 5. This CDR3 is 12 amino acids long. The CDR3 is CSAGTGGETQYF. CDR3 DNA: TGCAGCGCCGGGACAGGTGGAGAGACCCAGTACTTC. The full variable domain, in which reference TRBV29-1 and TRBJ2-5 provide the parts outside the CDR3, is SAVISQKPSRDICQRGTSLTIQCQVDSQVTMMFWYRQQPGQSLTLIATANQGSEATYESGFVIDKFPISRPNLTFSTLTVSNMSPEDSSIYLCSAGTGGETQYFGPGTRLLVL.

The chain uses TRBV5-4 and TRBJ1-1; possible D gene TRBD1, 6 bases. CDR1 and CDR2 from the germline V gene are SGHNT and YYREEE (reference sequence). Trimming took off 1 base at V and 5 bases at J, with 12 bases between the two ends. This CDR3 contains 14 residues. CDR3 sequence (DNA): TGTGCCAGCAGCTTGAGGGATAGGGGGACTGAAGCTTTCTTT. Its protein is CASSLRDRGTEAFF.

The rearrangement uses TRBV13 and TRBJ1-6; 7 bases agree with TRBD1. Germline CDR1 PRHDT, CDR2 FYEKMQ (reference sequence). V dropped 5 bases and J dropped 6; count of bases not matched to a gene: 10. The CDR3 length is 16 residues. The CDR3 sequence: CASSVGQSRRNSPLHF. The CDR3 bases are TGTGCCAGCAGCGTGGGACAGTCCAGGCGTAATTCACCCCTCCACTTT.

V usage is TRBV19 and J usage is TRBJ2-1; 11 nucleotides line up with TRBD2. The CDR3 sequence is 18 residues long. Germline values: CDR1 LNHDA, CDR2 SQIVND (reference sequence). With 2 bases clipped from V and 2 bases from J, the junction kept 8 bases outside the gene matches. CDR3 sequence: CASSILAGGPLTYNEQFF. The CDR3 DNA is TGTGCCAGTAGTATATTAGCGGGAGGGCCGTTAACCTACAATGAGCAGTTCTTC.

This clone was picked up one time. The CDR3 spells CSVGAGAYETQYF. CDR3 sequence (DNA): TGCAGCGTTGGCGCAGGGGCGTATGAGACCCAGTACTTC. The chain links TRBV29-1 to TRBJ2-5; possible D gene TRBD1, 6 bases. V gave up 4 bases and J gave up 5 bases, with 14 bases separating them. CDR1 is SQVTM, CDR2 ANQGSEA, per germline. There are 13 residues in the CDR3.

The chain joins TRBV10-3 to TRBJ2-3; 7 positions agree with TRBD2. This CDR3 has 13 residues. The germline V gene encodes CDR1 ENHRY and CDR2 SYGVKD. The J segment lost 2 bases and the V segment lost 8 bases, leaving 4 bases of the junction unmatched. CDR3 amino acids: CAIGGGTTDTQYF. The CDR3 DNA reads TGTGCCATCGGGGGGGGGACCACAGATACGCAGTATTTT.

The CDR3 region is CASSRTGGGGEQFF. The CDR3 DNA follows: TGTGCCAGCAGCCGGACAGGGGGCGGGGGTGAGCAGTTCTTC. The chain carries TRBV6-5 and TRBJ2-1; 11 bases agree with TRBD1. CDR3 length equals 14 residues. Trimming removed 6 bases from V and 9 bases from J; junction bases left unmatched: 7. Germline CDR1 MNHEY, CDR2 SVGAGI.

The V and J genes are TRBV28 and TRBJ1-2; no reliable D call. Germline loops: CDR1 MDHEN, CDR2 SYDVKM. V was trimmed by 7 bases and J by 8 bases, leaving 17 bases between them. This CDR3 has 13 residues. The CDR3 loop reads CASTIRRREGYTF. The CDR3 DNA is TGTGCCAGCACCATAAGGAGGCGTGAAGGCTACACCTTC.

The chain couples TRBV18 to TRBJ2-1, with unresolved D. The length of the CDR3 is 17 residues. CDR1 is KGHSH, CDR2 LQKENI, per germline. V dropped 0 bases and J dropped 1 base, with 13 bases sitting between them. The CDR3 reads CASSPPGSGGSYNEQFF. For the CDR3, the DNA is TGTGCCAGCTCACCACCGGGTTCCGGCGGATCCTACAATGAGCAGTTCTTC.

The chain recombines TRBV4-2 with TRBJ1-1; D not certain. The CDR3 spans 12 residues. Trimming pared 1 base from V and 6 bases from J, leaving 6 bases between. Looked up from germline, CDR1 is LGHNA and CDR2 is YNFKEQ. In DNA form, the CDR3 reads TGTGCCAGCAGCCAAGTCCGCGCTGAAGCTTTCTTT. The encoded protein is CASSQVRAEAFF.

The J gene is TRBJ1-2, the V gene TRBV28; the match to TRBD1 covers 9 bases. CDR1 MDHEN and CDR2 SYDVKM come from the germline V gene. V lost 6 bases to trimming and J lost 6 bases; unmatched junction nucleotides: 8. This CDR3 has 14 residues. The CDR3 nucleotides are TGTGCCAGCAGACCGGGACAGGGTTCCCATGGCTACACCTTC. It codes for CASRPGQGSHGYTF.

The chain combines TRBV2 with TRBJ1-1; D perhaps matches TRBD1 (5 bases). This CDR3 is 11 amino acids long. From germline, CDR1 is SNHLY and CDR2 FYNNEI. V lost 5 bases to trimming and J lost 7 bases, with 8 bases between them. The CDR3 here is CASSRGDEAFF. The CDR3 nucleotides read TGTGCCAGCAGTCGGGGGGATGAAGCTTTCTTT.

This chain joins TRBV7-6 and TRBJ2-3; 12 bases are a match to TRBD2. V lost 4 bases to trimming and J lost 5 bases; unmatched junction nucleotides: 7. Germline loops: CDR1 SGHVS, CDR2 FNYEAQ. The CDR3 has 16 residues. The CDR3 bases are TGTGCCAGCAGCTCAAGACTAGCGGGAGAGAAAGATACGCAGTATTTT. This gives the protein CASSSRLAGEKDTQYF.

The chain joins TRBV29-1 to TRBJ1-1, with D possibly TRBD1 on 6 matching bases. Germline V gene data show CDR1 as SQVTM and CDR2 as ANQGSEA. Trimming removed 7 bases from V and 0 bases from J, with 15 bases in between. The CDR3 runs 14 residues. CDR3 coding DNA: TGCAGCGGCGAAGCGGGACAAATGAACACTGAAGCTTTCTTT. Its translation is CSGEAGQMNTEAFF.

The chain joins TRBV4-1 to TRBJ1-1; the match to TRBD1 covers 7 bases. This CDR3 is 15 amino acids long. V shed 2 bases, J shed 4 bases, and the junction held 7 bases outside the gene matches. Germline CDR1 and CDR2: MGHRA and YSYEKL. CDR3 in DNA: TGCGCCAGCAGCCAACCCCGACAGGGCTCCACTGAAGCTTTCTTT. Translating gives CASSQPRQGSTEAFF.

This chain uses TRBV5-6 with TRBJ1-5, with 8 bases matching TRBD1. The CDR3 extends over 15 amino acids. V shed 2 bases and J 0 bases; nucleotides not matched to a gene: 1. Germline assignment: CDR1 SGHDT and CDR2 YYEEEE. The CDR3 sequence is CASSFTGGSNQPQHF. CDR3 sequence (DNA): TGTGCCAGCAGCTTCACAGGGGGTAGCAATCAGCCCCAGCATTTT.

This chain connects TRBV28 to TRBJ2-3, with 14 bases fitting TRBD2. Trimming at V came to 2 bases and at J to 4 bases, leaving 2 bases not matched to a gene. Germline V CDR1 and CDR2: MDHEN, SYDVKM. This CDR3 region has 16 residues. The CDR3 loop reads CASSLGLAGGADTQYF. For the CDR3, the DNA is TGTGCCAGCAGTTTAGGACTAGCGGGAGGTGCAGATACGCAGTATTTT.